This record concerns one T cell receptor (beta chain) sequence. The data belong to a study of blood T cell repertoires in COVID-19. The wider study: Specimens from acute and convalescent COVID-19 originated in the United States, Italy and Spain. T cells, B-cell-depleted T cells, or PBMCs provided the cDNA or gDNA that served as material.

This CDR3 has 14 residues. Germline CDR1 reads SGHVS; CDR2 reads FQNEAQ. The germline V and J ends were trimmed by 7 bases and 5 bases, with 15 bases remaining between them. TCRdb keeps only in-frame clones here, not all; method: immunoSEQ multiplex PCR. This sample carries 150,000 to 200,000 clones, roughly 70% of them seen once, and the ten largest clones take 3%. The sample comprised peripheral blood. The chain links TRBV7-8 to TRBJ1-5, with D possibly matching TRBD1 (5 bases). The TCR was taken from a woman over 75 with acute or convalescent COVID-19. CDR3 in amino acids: CASTDTGGYQPQHF. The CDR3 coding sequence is TGTGCCAGCACGGACACAGGCGGATATCAGCCCCAGCATTTT. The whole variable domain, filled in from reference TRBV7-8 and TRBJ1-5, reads GAGVSQSPRYKVAKRGQDVALRCDPISGHVSLFWYQQALGQGPEFLTYFQNEAQLDKSGLPSDRFFAERPEGSVSTLKIQRTQQEDSAVYLCASTDTGGYQPQHFGDGTRLSIL.